The T cell receptor (beta chain) described here comes from a study of siplizumab effects on memory and regulatory T cells. The protocol was immunoSEQ multiplex PCR, while the TCRdb copy is restricted to in-frame clones and leaves out a portion. The sample contains approximately 98,000 clones, just under 95% of which appear only once. Source material: non-Treg CD4+ T cells sorted from blood. The receptor was derived from a human donor in good health.

The CDR3 sequence: CASSPRATGTEAFF. The CDR3 DNA reads TGTGCCAGCAGCCCTCGAGCCACGGGCACTGAAGCTTTCTTT. The chain carries TRBV14 and TRBJ1-1; D gene uncertain. The germline V gene has CDR1 SGHDN and CDR2 FVKESK. CDR3 length equals 14 residues. The V and J ends lost 4 bases and 4 bases respectively, with 13 bases between them.